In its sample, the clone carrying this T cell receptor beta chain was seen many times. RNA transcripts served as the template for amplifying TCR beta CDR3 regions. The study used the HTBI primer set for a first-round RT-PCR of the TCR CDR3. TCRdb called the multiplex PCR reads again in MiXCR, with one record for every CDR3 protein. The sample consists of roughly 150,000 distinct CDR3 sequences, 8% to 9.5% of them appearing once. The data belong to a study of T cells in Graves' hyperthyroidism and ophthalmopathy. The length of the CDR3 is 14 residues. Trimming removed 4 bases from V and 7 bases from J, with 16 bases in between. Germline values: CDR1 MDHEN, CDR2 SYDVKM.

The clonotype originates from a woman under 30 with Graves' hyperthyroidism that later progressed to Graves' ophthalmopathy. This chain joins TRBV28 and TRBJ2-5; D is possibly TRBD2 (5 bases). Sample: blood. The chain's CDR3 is CASSSRTAGGTQYF. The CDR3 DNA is TGTGCCAGCAGTTCTCGGACGGCCGGAGGGACCCAGTACTTC.